These T cell receptor beta chains were read from a single sample in a study of shared clonotypes between healthy human individuals. Sequencing was performed with immunoSEQ multiplex PCR; in TCRdb, only in-frame clones are kept and a portion is missing. The profile shows under 1,100,000 clones, 75% of them singletons. The specimen sequenced was memory CD4+ T cells sorted from blood. The receptors were gathered from a man aged 18 to 29 in good health. Each CDR3 is given with its conserved first and last residue. The D gene is left open where the match is weak. A row's size may be missing; if present it is once, few, many or a size class.

j_gene: TRBJ1-1
abundance: few
d_gene: .
v_gene: TRBV25-1
CDR3nt: TGTGCCAGCAGATATCTCATGAACACTGAAGCTTTCTTT
CDR3aa: CASRYLMNTEAFF

j_gene: TRBJ2-5
abundance: .
d_gene: .
v_gene: TRBV9
CDR3nt: TGTGCCAGCAGCGTTCGGCCCCGCGGACACCAAGAGACCCAGTACTTC
CDR3aa: CASSVRPRGHQETQYF

j_gene: TRBJ2-5
abundance: .
d_gene: .
v_gene: TRBV5-1
CDR3nt: TGCGCCAGCAGCCGTCAAGGGGAGGTGGCCCCAGAGACCCAGTACTTC
CDR3aa: CASSRQGEVAPETQYF

j_gene: TRBJ2-3
abundance: .
d_gene: .
v_gene: TRBV5-1
CDR3nt: TGCGCCAGCAGCTTCACAGGGATGACAGATACGCAGTATTTT
CDR3aa: CASSFTGMTDTQYF

j_gene: TRBJ1-4
abundance: once
d_gene: TRBD1
v_gene: TRBV11-2
CDR3nt: TGTGCCAGCGAGGCGGGACAGGGAAATGAAAAACTGTTTTTT
CDR3aa: CASEAGQGNEKLFF

j_gene: TRBJ1-1
abundance: once
d_gene: .
v_gene: TRBV6-4
CDR3nt: TGTGCCAGCAGTCTACAGAGAAACACTGAAGCTTTCTTT
CDR3aa: CASSLQRNTEAFF

j_gene: TRBJ1-1
abundance: .
d_gene: TRBD1
v_gene: TRBV5-8
CDR3nt: TGTGCCAGCAGCTTGGCTCCAGGGGGCGCTTCCACTGAAGCTTTCTTT
CDR3aa: CASSLAPGGASTEAFF

j_gene: TRBJ2-3
abundance: .
d_gene: .
v_gene: TRBV25-1
CDR3nt: TGTGCCAGCAGTGACAATCGCCAGCGGCACACAGATACGCAGTATTTT
CDR3aa: CASSDNRQRHTDTQYF

j_gene: TRBJ2-5
abundance: .
d_gene: .
v_gene: TRBV29-1
CDR3nt: TGCAGCGTTGAAGGTGGCGGTCAAGAGACCCAGTACTTC
CDR3aa: CSVEGGGQETQYF

j_gene: TRBJ2-2
abundance: .
d_gene: TRBD1
v_gene: TRBV27
CDR3nt: TGTGCCAGCAGCGTGACAGGGCAAATCAACACCGGGGAGCTGTTTTTT
CDR3aa: CASSVTGQINTGELFF

j_gene: TRBJ2-2
abundance: .
d_gene: .
v_gene: TRBV5-6
CDR3nt: TGTGCCAGCAGCAATATGGGCGGCGCGAACACCGGGGAGCTGTTTTTT
CDR3aa: CASSNMGGANTGELFF

j_gene: TRBJ2-3
abundance: .
d_gene: TRBD2
v_gene: TRBV5-1
CDR3nt: TGCGCCAGCAGCGTCCCGGGACTAGCGACAGATACGCAGTATTTT
CDR3aa: CASSVPGLATDTQYF

j_gene: TRBJ1-5
abundance: .
d_gene: .
v_gene: TRBV7-6
CDR3nt: TGTGCCAGCAGCTTAGAGAGGTGGCAGCCCCAGCATTTT
CDR3aa: CASSLERWQPQHF

j_gene: TRBJ1-5
abundance: .
d_gene: .
v_gene: TRBV9
CDR3nt: TGTGCCAGCAGCGTAACCGGGACCGGCAATCAGCCCCAGCATTTT
CDR3aa: CASSVTGTGNQPQHF